One and the same sample provided the 32 T cell receptor beta chains below, sequenced in a study of cytomegalovirus exposure and HLA in healthy donors. The PCR made use of 60 Vbeta and 13 Jbeta primers. TCRdb's copy holds only in-frame clones and misses some; the assay was immunoSEQ multiplex PCR. The profile shows roughly 100,000 clones, around three quarters of them singletons. Material: PBMCs. The source of these receptors is a woman aged 18-29 years in good health and CMV-seropositive.

This clone was seen a handful of times. The chain joins TRBV7-3 to TRBJ1-2, with 7 bases lining up with TRBD1. V was pared by 5 bases and J by 4 bases, with 10 bases of the junction left unmatched. The CDR3 spans 15 residues. Germline CDR1 is SGHTA and CDR2 is FQGTGA. CDR3 coding DNA: TGTGCCAGCAGCCCGGGAAGGACAGGTCCCTATGGCTACACCTTC. Amino acids: CASSPGRTGPYGYTF.

The rearrangement uses TRBV5-4 and TRBJ2-1; possibly TRBD2 for D (6 bases). V gave up 0 bases and J gave up 8 bases, with 9 bases separating them. Germline V lookup: CDR1 SGHNT, CDR2 YYREEE (reference sequence). The CDR3 runs to 13 residues. DNA of the CDR3: TGTGCCAGCAGCTTGGGCGGGGTGGATGAGCAGTTCTTC. It encodes CASSLGGVDEQFF.

DNA for the CDR3: TGTGCCAGCAGTGACCCCAGGGGAGCAGATACGCAGTATTTT. Its protein is CASSDPRGADTQYF. The chain links TRBV25-1 to TRBJ2-3, with a weak D call TRBD1 (6 bases). This CDR3 contains 14 residues. Trimming shortened V by 3 bases and J by 4 bases, and 11 bases separated the two germline ends. CDR1 MGHDK and CDR2 SYGVNS come from the germline V gene.

This clone occurred a few times. The V gene is TRBV30, the J gene TRBJ2-7; 8 nucleotides agree with TRBD2. Germline assignment: CDR1 GTSNPN and CDR2 SVGIG (reference sequence). This CDR3 has 16 residues. V gave up 5 bases and J gave up 2 bases; unmatched junction bases: 14. CDR3 loop: CAWGSGGSAKTYEQYF. The CDR3 coding sequence is TGTGCCTGGGGCTCGGGGGGGAGCGCCAAGACCTACGAGCAGTACTTC.

V and J are TRBV5-4 and TRBJ1-1; unclear D gene. V gave up 2 bases and J gave up 4 bases, with 6 bases separating them. The CDR3 covers 12 residues. Germline lookup yields CDR1 SGHNT and CDR2 YYREEE (reference sequence). As DNA, the CDR3 is TGTGCCAGCAGCTTCGGGGTCACTGAAGCTTTCTTT. Amino acid sequence: CASSFGVTEAFF.

The J gene is TRBJ2-6, the V gene TRBV6-1; perhaps TRBD2 as D (5 bases). Germline CDR1 MNHNS, CDR2 SASEGT. The germline V and J ends were trimmed by 1 base and 4 bases, with 8 bases remaining between them. The CDR3 runs to 15 residues. This CDR3 is CASSEGELGANVLTF. Written as DNA, the CDR3 is TGTGCCAGCAGTGAAGGGGAGTTGGGGGCCAACGTCCTGACTTTC.

The chain recombines TRBV6-5 with TRBJ1-1; no firm D call. The germline V gene encodes CDR1 MNHEY and CDR2 SVGAGI. The CDR3 runs to 15 residues. V lost 0 bases and J lost 1, with 9 bases in between. CDR3 nucleotides: TGTGCCAGCAGTTACTCGAGGGCTGGGAACACTGAAGCTTTCTTT. It encodes CASSYSRAGNTEAFF.

This sequence joins TRBV4-1 and TRBJ1-5; maybe TRBD1 (5 bases). The length of the CDR3 is 17 residues. Deletions cut 0 bases from V and 2 bases from J, with 14 bases between. Germline V gene lookup returns CDR1 MGHRA and CDR2 YSYEKL. CDR3 residues: CASSQEGGAIRNQPQHF. DNA of the CDR3: TGCGCCAGCAGCCAAGAAGGTGGGGCAATTCGCAATCAGCCCCAGCATTTT.

The chain recombines TRBV27 with TRBJ1-6; D gene ambiguous. Trimming shortened V by 2 bases and J by 6 bases, and 17 bases separated the two germline ends. This CDR3 region has 17 residues. In germline, CDR1 is MNHEY, CDR2 SMNVEV (reference sequence). This CDR3 is CASSLMRPGETNSPLHF. CDR3 DNA: TGTGCCAGCAGTTTAATGAGGCCGGGAGAGACTAATTCACCCCTCCACTTT.

The V and J genes are TRBV28 and TRBJ2-1; 14 positions match TRBD2. The germline gives CDR1 MDHEN, CDR2 SYDVKM. This CDR3 contains 16 residues. With 4 bases clipped from V and 7 bases from J, the junction kept 6 bases outside the gene matches. CDR3 nucleotide sequence: TGTGCCAGCAGTTCCGCCGGGACTAGCGGGAGTAATGAGCAGTTCTTC. It translates to CASSSAGTSGSNEQFF.

The chain links TRBV27 to TRBJ1-4; 11 bases match TRBD1. The CDR3 spans 14 residues. CDR1 is MNHEY and CDR2 is SMNVEV in the germline V gene (reference sequence). J was trimmed by 8 bases and V by 6 bases; bases with no gene match: 5. The CDR3 nucleotides read TGTGCCAGCAGCCTGGACAGGGGGCGGGAAAAACTGTTTTTT. It codes for CASSLDRGREKLFF.

J is TRBJ2-5 and V is TRBV2; TRBD2 aligns across 16 bases. The V gene's germline CDR1 is SNHLY and CDR2 FYNNEI. V lost 6 bases to trimming and J lost 2 bases; unmatched junction nucleotides: 3. The CDR3 has 16 amino acids. For the CDR3, the DNA is TGTGCCAGCAGCGCGGGACTAGCGGGGGGGCAAGAGACCCAGTACTTC. This encodes CASSAGLAGGQETQYF.

The rearrangement links TRBV4-2 to TRBJ2-2, with TRBD1 matching 8 bases. Germline CDR1 reads LGHNA; CDR2 reads YNFKEQ. V shed 1 base, J shed 4 bases, and the junction held 8 bases outside the gene matches. The CDR3 sequence is 17 residues long. Here the CDR3 DNA reads TGTGCCAGCAGCCAAGGTCTTGTGACAGGGGTCACCGGGGAGCTGTTTTTT. Translated: CASSQGLVTGVTGELFF.

The V and J genes are TRBV11-2 and TRBJ1-6, with 9 bases aligning to TRBD1. Unmatched junction bases numbered 7, after V lost 6 bases and J lost 7 bases. CDR1 and CDR2 (germline): SGHAT, FQNNGV. The CDR3 is 15 amino acids. CDR3 in amino acids: CASRRTGTGNSPLHF. The CDR3 nucleotides are TGTGCCAGCAGGAGGACCGGGACAGGGAATTCACCCCTCCACTTT.

The V and J genes are TRBV25-1 and TRBJ2-5, with 7 bases aligning to TRBD2. Germline V gives CDR1 MGHDK, CDR2 SYGVNS. This CDR3 is 14 amino acids long. Losses at the gene ends were 7 bases for V and 1 base for J; bases not matched to a gene: 6. CDR3 loop: CASTLGGPQETQYF. The DNA of the CDR3 is TGTGCCAGCACGCTGGGAGGGCCCCAAGAGACCCAGTACTTC.

This chain connects TRBV5-1 to TRBJ1-2; D is perhaps TRBD1 (5 bases). V lost 0 bases and J lost 8, with 11 bases in between. This CDR3 comprises 13 residues. Germline CDR1 and CDR2: SGHRS and YFSETQ. The DNA for the CDR3 is TGCGCCAGCAGCTTGGACTCAGGGTACGGCTACACCTTC. Its translation is CASSLDSGYGYTF.

The chain employs TRBV28 and TRBJ1-4; possible D gene TRBD1, 5 bases. Trimming stripped 6 bases from V and 5 bases from J, with 13 bases between. The CDR3 is 14 residues long. Germline values: CDR1 MDHEN, CDR2 SYDVKM. CDR3 protein: CASSPGYGNEKLFF. Here the CDR3 DNA reads TGTGCCAGCAGCCCAGGGTACGGAAATGAAAAACTGTTTTTT.

The chain combines TRBV6-6 with TRBJ1-5, with 9 bases identical to TRBD1. The CDR3 length is 15 residues. The germline V gene encodes CDR1 MNHNY and CDR2 SVGAGI (reference sequence). J was trimmed by 3 bases and V by 4 bases; bases with no gene match: 4. This CDR3 is CASSFGQGNNQPQHF. The CDR3 DNA reads as TGTGCCAGCAGTTTCGGACAGGGGAACAATCAGCCCCAGCATTTT.

The V and J genes are TRBV6-5 and TRBJ1-5; a possible D gene is TRBD1 (5 bases). V was cut by 5 bases and J by 0 bases, with 8 bases left in between. Germline V gene data show CDR1 as MNHEY and CDR2 as SVGAGI. The CDR3 has 14 residues. CDR3 nucleotide sequence: TGTGCCAGCAGTGCGACAGATAGCAATCAGCCCCAGCATTTT. Residues: CASSATDSNQPQHF.

In this sample, this clone turned up a few times. The chain combines TRBV5-4 with TRBJ2-3; 10 nucleotides align to TRBD2. The V gene end was trimmed by 4 bases and the J gene end by 3 bases; junction bases not matched to a gene: 2. In germline, CDR1 is SGHNT, CDR2 YYREEE (reference sequence). The CDR3 sequence is 14 residues long. CDR3 sequence (DNA): TGTGCCAGCAGCCCAGCGGGAGGGACAGATACGCAGTATTTT. Translating gives CASSPAGGTDTQYF.

Concerning this clone itself: One junction end disagrees with the germline gene, perhaps due to a read error. The chain has TRBV18 and TRBJ1-2; 9 bases are a match to TRBD1. The germline V gene encodes CDR1 KGHSH and CDR2 LQKENI. CDR3 length equals 14 residues. This CDR3 is CASSETGGNDGYTF. The CDR3 DNA follows: TGTGCCAGCTCAGAGACAGGGGGTAACGATGGCTACACCTTC.

This clone occurred once. The V call is TRBV27, the J call TRBJ1-2; the D gene is possibly TRBD1 (6 bases). Trimming left V 5 bases short and J 0 bases short, with 10 bases between. CDR1 is MNHEY, CDR2 SMNVEV, per germline (reference sequence). The CDR3 totals 14 residues. The CDR3 region has the DNA TGTGCCAGCAGTCCGCAGGGGTCTAACTATGGCTACACCTTC. Translating it yields CASSPQGSNYGYTF.

This clone has only one observation. This chain uses TRBV27 with TRBJ2-5; D is unclear. The CDR3 loop spans 14 amino acids. Germline CDR1 reads MNHEY; CDR2 reads SMNVEV (reference sequence). V gave up 1 base and J gave up 2 bases, with 8 bases separating them. As DNA, the CDR3 is TGTGCCAGCAGTTTATGGGCAGGACAAGAGACCCAGTACTTC. Protein product: CASSLWAGQETQYF.

V usage is TRBV5-1 and J usage is TRBJ2-7; 8 nucleotides match TRBD2. CDR1 SGHRS and CDR2 YFSETQ come from the germline V gene. The length of the CDR3 is 14 residues. V lost 9 bases and J lost 3; bases outside the gene matches: 11. CDR3 region: CATADGGGNYEQYF. CDR3 nucleotides: TGCGCCACCGCGGATGGCGGGGGGAACTACGAGCAGTACTTC.

This chain connects TRBV2 to TRBJ1-2; 7 bases align to TRBD1. The junction had 9 bases not matched to a gene; V was cut back by 6 bases and J by 8 bases. Germline V gene data show CDR1 as SNHLY and CDR2 as FYNNEI. This CDR3 spans 13 amino acids. Here the CDR3 DNA reads TGTGCCAGCAGACTACAGGGGAATGTGGGCTACACCTTC. Amino acids: CASRLQGNVGYTF.

This CDR3 reads CASSLLVGSNEQFF. Here the CDR3 DNA reads TGTGCCAGCAGTTTGCTAGTAGGGAGCAATGAGCAGTTCTTC. The V call is TRBV27, the J call TRBJ2-1; a weak D match, TRBD2 (5 bases). The germline V and J ends were trimmed by 3 bases and 6 bases, with 12 bases remaining between them. The CDR3 sequence is 14 residues long. Germline CDR1 reads MNHEY; CDR2 reads SMNVEV (reference sequence).

This chain joins TRBV6-5 and TRBJ1-2, with 9 bases identical to TRBD1. The CDR3 spans 13 residues. V shed 6 bases and J 8 bases; nucleotides not matched to a gene: 7. Germline V lookup: CDR1 MNHEY, CDR2 SVGAGI. CDR3 in amino acids: CASRPGQGRGYTF. The CDR3 DNA reads TGTGCCAGCAGGCCGGGACAGGGACGCGGCTACACCTTC.

The chain carries TRBV7-8 and TRBJ1-1; TRBD1 aligns across 7 bases. J was trimmed by 4 bases and V by 1 base; bases with no gene match: 15. Per germline, CDR1 SGHVS and CDR2 FQNEAQ. The CDR3 is made up of 18 amino acids. The CDR3 sequence: CASSLGRTGGPEGTEAFF. The DNA of the CDR3 is TGTGCCAGCAGCTTAGGGAGGACAGGAGGCCCGGAGGGCACTGAAGCTTTCTTT.

This clone was seen only a few times. The rearrangement uses TRBV6-1 and TRBJ1-2; D gene ambiguous. Germline assignment: CDR1 MNHNS and CDR2 SASEGT. V was shortened by 0 bases and J by 10 bases, with 6 bases between the two germline ends. The CDR3 totals 11 residues. The CDR3 is CASSEALAYTF. CDR3 nucleotides: TGTGCCAGCAGTGAAGCGTTGGCCTACACCTTC.

This clone was seen once. V and J are TRBV12-5 and TRBJ2-7; 7 bases map to TRBD1. Trimming took 6 bases from V and 5 from J; bases not matched to a gene: 10. The CDR3 is 14 amino acids. CDR1 and CDR2 from the germline V gene are LGHNT and FRNRAP. The CDR3: CASGLTGRFDEQYF. CDR3 bases: TGTGCTAGTGGATTGACAGGGCGGTTTGACGAGCAGTACTTC.

The sample holds a few counts of this clone. The V and J genes are TRBV5-1 and TRBJ2-7, with TRBD1 matching over 9 bases. With V trimmed by 5 bases and J by 4 bases, 7 bases remained unmatched. The CDR3 is made up of 14 amino acids. The V gene's germline CDR1 is SGHRS and CDR2 YFSETQ. The CDR3, as DNA: TGCGCCAGCAGTCCAGGGACAGGGTGGTACGAGCAGTACTTC. This sequence encodes CASSPGTGWYEQYF.

The CDR3 nucleotides read TGTGCCAGCAGCGTAAATAACTATGGCTACACCTTC. As protein: CASSVNNYGYTF. V gene TRBV25-1 combines with J gene TRBJ1-2; D gene uncertain. Trimming removed 6 bases at V and 1 base at J, with 6 bases between. The CDR3 runs 12 residues. Germline V lookup: CDR1 MGHDK, CDR2 SYGVNS.